This passage covers 20 T cell receptor beta chains from one sample sequenced in a study of T cell changes during pregnancy in multiple sclerosis. Profiling relied on immunoSEQ multiplex PCR, and the TCRdb table lists in-frame clones only, not all of them. The data show tens of thousands of clones, about 92% seen once. The sample in question was CD4+ T cells from peripheral blood mononuclear cells, obtained before pregnancy. The receptors derive from a female donor with multiple sclerosis, enrolled in a pregnancy study.

The chain uses TRBV7-8 and TRBJ2-7; D perhaps matches TRBD2 (6 bases). CDR1 and CDR2 (germline): SGHVS, FQNEAQ. Trimming cost V 3 bases and J 5 bases, with 11 bases left between them. This CDR3 region has 13 residues. The CDR3 here is CASSFGTQNEQYF. In DNA form, the CDR3 reads TGTGCCAGCAGCTTCGGGACTCAGAACGAGCAGTACTTC.

V is TRBV9 and J is TRBJ2-1, with TRBD2 identical over 11 bases. The junction had 2 bases not matched to a gene; V was cut back by 0 bases and J by 9 bases. Germline V lookup: CDR1 SGDLS, CDR2 YYNGEE. The CDR3 extends over 14 amino acids. The DNA for the CDR3 is TGTGCCAGCAGCGTAGGGCTAGCGGGGGGTGAGCAGTTCTTC. Protein product: CASSVGLAGGEQFF.

A single count supports this clone. The chain employs TRBV6-5 and TRBJ2-7; D is perhaps TRBD2 (6 bases). V shed 7 bases and J shed 2 bases, with 15 bases lying between them. Germline CDR1 MNHEY, CDR2 SVGAGI. CDR3 size: 14 residues. The CDR3 reads CASIPPGGTYEQYF. The DNA of the CDR3 is TGTGCCAGCATCCCCCCCGGGGGAACCTACGAGCAGTACTTC.

V is TRBV18 and J is TRBJ2-7; D might be TRBD1 (6 bases). The CDR3 consists of 14 residues. The V gene lost 2 bases and the J gene lost 5 bases, with 13 bases spanning the gap. The germline V gene has CDR1 KGHSH and CDR2 LQKENI. The CDR3 here is CASSPNGRGHEQYF. The CDR3 nucleotides are TGTGCCAGCTCACCAAATGGCAGGGGCCACGAGCAGTACTTC.

This chain links TRBV7-9 with TRBJ2-2; TRBD2 aligns across 8 bases. With 8 bases clipped from V and 1 base from J, the junction kept 3 bases outside the gene matches. This CDR3 spans 14 amino acids. Germline CDR1 and CDR2: SEHNR and FQNEAQ (reference sequence). CDR3 amino acids: CASGAGVNTGELFF. The DNA of the CDR3 is TGTGCCAGCGGAGCGGGAGTGAACACCGGGGAGCTGTTTTTT.

The gene calls are TRBV6-1 and TRBJ2-5, with 7 bases lining up with TRBD2. CDR1 MNHNS and CDR2 SASEGT come from the germline V gene. J gave up 4 bases and V 2 bases, and 7 bases lay outside the gene matches. This CDR3 contains 15 residues. Here the CDR3 reads CASSEMAGDRETQYF. In DNA form, the CDR3 reads TGTGCCAGCAGTGAAATGGCGGGAGATCGAGAGACCCAGTACTTC.

The chain combines TRBV7-2 with TRBJ2-1; 9 bases fit TRBD2. Germline CDR1 reads SGHTA; CDR2 reads FQGNSA. The J segment lost 10 bases and the V segment lost 1 base, leaving 8 bases of the junction unmatched. This CDR3 is 15 amino acids long. The CDR3 DNA reads as TGTGCCAGCAGCTTAGAGGCGGGACTAGCTGGGGAGCAGTTCTTC. It is translated as CASSLEAGLAGEQFF.

The chain joins TRBV28 to TRBJ1-1; tentative D call: TRBD1 (6 bases). CDR1 and CDR2 (germline): MDHEN, SYDVKM. V lost 2 bases to trimming and J lost 8 bases, with 15 bases between them. There are 14 residues in the CDR3. CDR3 bases: TGTGCCAGCAGTTTAGGGGGGGCGCTAACCGAAGCTTTCTTT. It yields the protein CASSLGGALTEAFF.

This chain connects TRBV7-2 to TRBJ1-5; weak D call: TRBD1 (5 bases). The CDR3 is 16 amino acids. The V gene lost 3 bases and the J gene lost 0 bases, with 12 bases spanning the gap. Germline loops: CDR1 SGHTA, CDR2 FQGNSA. The CDR3 sequence: CASSFGGAYSNQPQHF. CDR3 DNA: TGTGCCAGCAGCTTCGGAGGGGCCTATAGCAATCAGCCCCAGCATTTT. Looking up the rest from reference TRBV7-2 and TRBJ1-5 gives the full variable domain: GAGVSQSPSNKVTEKGKDVELRCDPISGHTALYWYRQSLGQGLEFLIYFQGNSAPDKSGLPSDRFSAERTGGSVSTLTIQRTQQEDSAVYLCASSFGGAYSNQPQHFGDGTRLSIL.

The rearrangement joins TRBV6-5 to TRBJ2-7, with 7 bases aligning to TRBD2. Looked up from germline, CDR1 is MNHEY and CDR2 is SVGAGI. Unmatched junction bases numbered 12, after V lost 6 bases and J lost 4 bases. CDR3 length equals 15 residues. The DNA of the CDR3 is TGTGCCAGCAGGGGAAGGGGCGCGGGGGATTACGAGCAGTACTTC. This gives the protein CASRGRGAGDYEQYF.

V gene TRBV5-4 combines with J gene TRBJ1-2, with D tentatively TRBD1 (6 bases). This CDR3 has 15 residues. Trimming pared 0 bases from V and 0 bases from J, leaving 9 bases between. Germline values: CDR1 SGHNT, CDR2 YYREEE (reference sequence). The CDR3 nucleotides are TGTGCCAGCAGCTTGGCAAGGACAGCTAACTATGGCTACACCTTC. It specifies CASSLARTANYGYTF.

V is TRBV7-2 and J is TRBJ2-7; D call uncertain. The CDR3 has 12 amino acids. Trimming took off 3 bases at V and 6 bases at J, with 9 bases between the two ends. Germline CDR1 reads SGHTA; CDR2 reads FQGNSA. CDR3 sequence: CASSLTLGEQYF. In DNA form, the CDR3 reads TGTGCCAGCAGCTTGACCCTAGGCGAGCAGTACTTC.

V and J are TRBV27 and TRBJ1-2; D might be TRBD1 (5 bases). V lost 2 bases to trimming and J lost 7 bases, with 17 bases between them. This CDR3 is built from 15 residues. The germline gives CDR1 MNHEY, CDR2 SMNVEV (reference sequence). The CDR3 DNA reads TGTGCCAGCAGTTTAATACCCCACACAGGTCGTGGCTACACCTTC. The encoded protein is CASSLIPHTGRGYTF.

The chain joins TRBV5-4 to TRBJ2-2; 8 bases match TRBD2. Germline lookup yields CDR1 SGHNT and CDR2 YYREEE (reference sequence). V trimming: 4 bases; J trimming: 8 bases; junction bases outside the gene matches: 13. The CDR3 totals 16 residues. The CDR3, as DNA: TGTGCCAGCAGCCCGGGGGGGGCCCGGACACCGGGGGAGCTGTTTTTT. Translating it yields CASSPGGARTPGELFF.

The chain combines TRBV9 with TRBJ2-1; D is uncertain. Germline values: CDR1 SGDLS, CDR2 YYNGEE. This CDR3 region has 13 residues. Trimming removed 0 bases at V and 2 bases at J, with 3 bases between. CDR3 in amino acids: CASSVGTYNEQFF. CDR3 DNA: TGTGCCAGCAGCGTAGGTACCTACAATGAGCAGTTCTTC.

The chain has TRBV15 and TRBJ2-1; D is perhaps TRBD2 (6 bases). The CDR3 is 15 residues long. CDR1 is LNHNV, CDR2 YYDKDF, per germline (reference sequence). V lost 0 bases and J lost 2, with 8 bases in between. CDR3 protein: CATSREGGAYNEQFF. CDR3 nucleotides: TGTGCCACCAGCAGAGAAGGCGGGGCCTACAATGAGCAGTTCTTC.

The chain couples TRBV27 to TRBJ1-4; D unclear. Germline CDR1 and CDR2: MNHEY and SMNVEV (reference sequence). V was clipped by 6 bases and J by 5 bases, with 13 bases between them. CDR3 length: 14 amino acids. The chain's CDR3 is CASRVAGVNEKLFF. The CDR3 bases are TGTGCCAGCAGAGTCGCGGGAGTCAATGAAAAACTGTTTTTT. The whole variable domain, filled in from reference TRBV27 and TRBJ1-4, reads EAQVTQNPRYLITVTGKKLTVTCSQNMNHEYMSWYRQDPGLGLRQIYYSMNVEVTDKGDVPEGYKVSRKEKRNFPLILESPSPNQTSLYFCASRVAGVNEKLFFGSGTQLSVL.

The chain couples TRBV28 to TRBJ1-1, with D tentatively TRBD1 (5 bases). The V and J ends lost 0 bases and 5 bases respectively, with 10 bases between them. This CDR3 has 14 residues. The germline V gene encodes CDR1 MDHEN and CDR2 SYDVKM. The CDR3 is CASSLWGGVTEAFF. The CDR3 coding sequence is TGTGCCAGCAGTTTATGGGGGGGGGTAACTGAAGCTTTCTTT.

The J gene is TRBJ2-2, the V gene TRBV9; D perhaps matches TRBD2 (6 bases). Per the germline V gene, CDR1 is SGDLS and CDR2 is YYNGEE. This CDR3 is 16 amino acids long. Trimming stripped 3 bases from V and 1 base from J, with 13 bases between. CDR3 DNA: TGTGCCAGCAGCGGGTACGGGCGGGGGAACACCGGGGAGCTGTTTTTT. It is translated as CASSGYGRGNTGELFF.

The chain is built from TRBV7-9 and TRBJ2-5; D is perhaps TRBD2 (6 bases). V shed 4 bases and J shed 5 bases, with 11 bases lying between them. The V gene's germline CDR1 is SEHNR and CDR2 FQNEAQ (reference sequence). The CDR3 is 13 residues long. This chain's CDR3 is CASSSSGFETQYF. The CDR3, as DNA: TGTGCCAGCAGCTCAAGCGGGTTTGAGACCCAGTACTTC.